The rows below give T cell receptor beta chains drawn from one sample of a study of blood T cell repertoires in COVID-19. Produced via immunoSEQ multiplex PCR; TCRdb's table is partial and in-frame only. This table has around 200,000 clones, roughly 80% appearing once. The sample taken for sequencing was peripheral blood. These receptors all come from a woman in her 70s with acute or convalescent COVID-19. Both conserved end residues are trimmed from each CDR3. The order of the fields is J gene, V gene, CDR3 protein.

>TRBJ2-1|TRBV7-2
ASSTSSGTTNNEQF
>TRBJ2-7|TRBV18
ASSPEGRYEQY
>TRBJ2-1|TRBV3-1/TRBV3-2
ASSQGIGYNEQF
>TRBJ2-5|TRBV10-3
AISESGRETQY
>TRBJ1-2|TRBV18
ASSPPNRGENGYT
>TRBJ1-4|TRBV18
ASSPIANEKLF
>TRBJ2-1|TRBV15
ATSRDQINNEQF
>TRBJ2-3|TRBV7-9
ASSPDRASTDTQY
>TRBJ2-3|TRBV7-9
ASSPPPGLSDTQY
>TRBJ1-2|TRBV9
ASRTGDGYT
>TRBJ2-4|TRBV28
ASSRQGIENIQY
>TRBJ2-2|TRBV19
ASSTGGPYTGELF
>TRBJ2-2|TRBV11-2
ASSLRTGNTGELF
>TRBJ2-7|TRBV7-7
ASSPDIGYEQY
>TRBJ2-3|TRBV10-1
ASSEEATDTQY
>TRBJ2-1|TRBV7-3
ASSLILAGGGEQF
>TRBJ1-2|TRBV29-1
SVGVQGHHYGYT
>TRBJ1-2|TRBV25-1
ASSDEYGYT
>TRBJ2-3|TRBV28
ASSLAGARDNTDTQY
>TRBJ2-5|TRBV9
ASSVGARNSQETQY
>TRBJ1-2|TRBV28
ASRTGQGYGYT
>TRBJ1-6|TRBV18
ASSPDGGASPLH
>TRBJ2-3|TRBV10-1
ASSELAGGPGDTQY
>TRBJ2-1|TRBV9
ASSVVSASGRVGNEQF
>TRBJ1-1|TRBV28
ASLDRRPTEAF
>TRBJ2-2|TRBV2
ASSTGRGGPGELF
>TRBJ2-1|TRBV19
ASSTSASSYNEQF
>TRBJ1-5|TRBV28
ASSTGGGIQNSQPQH
>TRBJ2-7|TRBV10-3
AITTGGGNEQY